This T cell receptor (beta chain) was profiled in a study of T cells in Graves' hyperthyroidism and ophthalmopathy. This clonotype showed up many times. Using RNA transcripts as the source, TCR beta CDR3 regions were amplified. The primer set for the first-round RT-PCR of the TCR CDR3 was HTBI. In TCRdb, the multiplex PCR reads were re-called with MiXCR into one record per CDR3 protein. The sample has about 360,000 distinct CDR3 sequences, over 10% seen once. Diagnoses rested on clinical symptoms, serum thyroxine and TRAb, thyroid ultrasound and orbital computed tomography. The clonotype originates from a woman aged 18-29 years with Graves' hyperthyroidism. The specimen was blood.

The CDR3 loop is CASLPRVSTDTQYF. CDR3 DNA: TGTGCCAGCCTCCCAAGGGTTAGCACAGATACGCAGTATTTT. The chain combines TRBV7-9 with TRBJ2-3; D ambiguous. CDR1 is SEHNR, CDR2 FQNEAQ, per germline (reference sequence). V lost 8 bases and J lost 0, with 12 bases in between. This CDR3 spans 14 amino acids.